This paragraph covers one T cell receptor (beta chain) sequence. This record belongs to a study of blood T cell repertoires in COVID-19. The V gene's germline CDR1 is LGHNA and CDR2 YSLEER. V was cut by 0 bases and J by 8 bases, with 16 bases left in between. CDR3 length: 15 amino acids. Profiling relied on immunoSEQ multiplex PCR, and the TCRdb table lists in-frame clones only, not all of them. The sample has about 210,000 clones, about 90% seen once. Sequencing used peripheral blood. This chain uses TRBV4-3 with TRBJ1-2; the D is unclear. The origin of this receptor is a woman aged 70-85 years with acute or convalescent COVID-19. The CDR3 reads CASSQESNRRGGYTF. In DNA form, the CDR3 reads TGCGCCAGCAGCCAAGAGAGCAACCGGCGGGGAGGCTACACCTTC.